This T cell receptor (beta chain) was sequenced in a study of vaccination effects on CD4 cells after COVID-19. Overall study: In culture with 9.5 to 10 IU/ml IL-2 and 9 to 10 ug/ml peptides, PBMC were grown at a few million per well.

Comment on this clone: Its antigen remains unidentified.

The CDR3 totals 15 residues. Trimming left V 2 bases short and J 1 base short, with 10 bases between. The germline gives CDR1 SGHRS, CDR2 YFSETQ. Profiling relied on immunoSEQ multiplex PCR, and the TCRdb table lists in-frame clones only, not all of them. Among 45,000 to 55,000 clones listed, 55% to 75% were seen once. Following 10 days of culture, CD4+ T cells were isolated. All participants had two doses of either the BNT162b2 or mRNA-1273 vaccine. This chain joins TRBV5-1 and TRBJ2-1, with D perhaps TRBD1 or TRBD2 (5 bases each). Sequences were derived from CD4+ T cells from PBMCs cultured without peptide, sampled after COVID-19 vaccination. The origin of this receptor is a human donor who received a COVID-19 vaccine. The CDR3 region has the DNA TGCGCCAGCAGCTTCGGGGCAGGATCCTACAATGAGCAGTTCTTC. Protein product: CASSFGAGSYNEQFF. The whole variable domain, filled in from reference TRBV5-1 and TRBJ2-1, reads KAGVTQTPRYLIKTRGQQVTLSCSPISGHRSVSWYQQTPGQGLQFLFEYFSETQRNKGNFPGRFSGRQFSNSRSEMNVSTLELGDSALYLCASSFGAGSYNEQFFGPGTRLTVL.